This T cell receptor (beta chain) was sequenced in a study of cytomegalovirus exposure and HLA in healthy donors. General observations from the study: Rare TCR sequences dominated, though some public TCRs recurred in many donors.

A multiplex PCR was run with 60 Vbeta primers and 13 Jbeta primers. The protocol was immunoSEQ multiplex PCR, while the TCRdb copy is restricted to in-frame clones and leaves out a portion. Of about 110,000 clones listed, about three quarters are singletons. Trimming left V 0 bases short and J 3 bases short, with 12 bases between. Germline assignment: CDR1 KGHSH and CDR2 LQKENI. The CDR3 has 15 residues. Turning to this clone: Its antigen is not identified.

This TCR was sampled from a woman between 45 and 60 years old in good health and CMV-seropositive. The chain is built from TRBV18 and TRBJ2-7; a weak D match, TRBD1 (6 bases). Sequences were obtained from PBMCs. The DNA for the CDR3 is TGTGCCAGCTCACCACCTGGACAGACCAACTACGAGCAGTACTTC. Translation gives CASSPPGQTNYEQYF.